This T cell receptor (beta chain) was sequenced during a study of spatial heterogeneity in lung cancer. TCRdb fed the 5' RACE reads into MiXCR, producing one record per CDR3 protein. The repertoire includes about 82,000 distinct CDR3 sequences, roughly 12% of them detected once, and around 4.3% sits in the top ten. As for time point: sample taken at primary tumor resection. Whole RNA from tumor, nontumor lung or frozen PBMC was sequenced unsorted. This clonotype was recorded many times. Sequencing used PBMCs, obtained at surgery. The TCR comes from a male donor with early-stage non-small cell lung cancer.

This chain's CDR3 is CASSLGRGNTEAFF. The DNA of the CDR3 is TGTGCCAGCAGCTTAGGCAGGGGGAACACTGAAGCTTTCTTT. The chain uses TRBV7-8 and TRBJ1-1; D possibly corresponds to TRBD1 (6 bases). The germline V and J ends were trimmed by 1 base and 1 base, with 7 bases remaining between them. The CDR3 sequence is 14 residues long. Germline V CDR1 and CDR2: SGHVS, FQNEAQ.